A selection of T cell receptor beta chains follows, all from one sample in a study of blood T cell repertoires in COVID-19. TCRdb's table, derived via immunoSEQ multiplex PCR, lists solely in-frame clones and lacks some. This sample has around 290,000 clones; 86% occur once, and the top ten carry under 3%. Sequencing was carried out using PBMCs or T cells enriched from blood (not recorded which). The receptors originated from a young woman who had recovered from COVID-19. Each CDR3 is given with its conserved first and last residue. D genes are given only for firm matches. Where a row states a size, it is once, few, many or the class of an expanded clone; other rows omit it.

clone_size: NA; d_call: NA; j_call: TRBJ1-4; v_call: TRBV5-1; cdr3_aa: CASSLSQPNEKLFF; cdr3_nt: TGCGCCAGCAGCTTGTCACAGCCTAATGAAAAACTGTTTTTT
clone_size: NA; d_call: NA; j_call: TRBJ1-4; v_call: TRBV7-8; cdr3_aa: CASSRLQEKLFF; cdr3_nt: TGTGCCAGCAGCCGTTTACAAGAAAAACTGTTTTTT
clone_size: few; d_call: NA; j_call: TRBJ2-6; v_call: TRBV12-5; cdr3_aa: CASGPNYGGSSGANVLTF; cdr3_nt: TGTGCTAGTGGTCCCAATTATGGGGGGAGCTCTGGGGCCAACGTCCTGACTTTC
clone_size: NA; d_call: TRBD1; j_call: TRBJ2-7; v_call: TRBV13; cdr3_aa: CASSSLDRGRHEQYF; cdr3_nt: TGTGCCAGCAGCTCGTTGGACAGGGGGCGACACGAGCAGTACTTC
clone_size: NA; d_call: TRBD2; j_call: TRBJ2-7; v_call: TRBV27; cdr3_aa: CASSRRLSGVYEQYF; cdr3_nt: TGTGCCAGCAGTCGGAGACTAAGCGGGGTCTACGAGCAGTACTTC
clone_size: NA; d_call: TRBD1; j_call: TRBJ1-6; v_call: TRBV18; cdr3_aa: CASSPPDRGGSPLHF; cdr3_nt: TGTGCCAGCTCACCACCGGACAGGGGCGGGTCACCCCTCCACTTT
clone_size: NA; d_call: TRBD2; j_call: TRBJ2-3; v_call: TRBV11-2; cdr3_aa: CASSFPSGRGTDTQYF; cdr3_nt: TGTGCCAGCAGCTTCCCTAGCGGGAGGGGTACAGATACGCAGTATTTT
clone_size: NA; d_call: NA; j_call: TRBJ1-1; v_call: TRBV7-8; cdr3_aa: CASSLMGEGTEAFF; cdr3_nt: TGTGCCAGCAGCTTAATGGGGGAGGGCACTGAAGCTTTCTTT
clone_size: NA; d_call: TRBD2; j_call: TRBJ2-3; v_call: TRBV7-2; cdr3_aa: CASSKELAGGMDTQYF; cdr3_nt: TGTGCCAGCAGCAAGGAACTAGCGGGGGGGATGGATACGCAGTATTTT
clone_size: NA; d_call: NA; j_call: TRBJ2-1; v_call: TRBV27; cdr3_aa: CASSLSIQTGYNEQFF; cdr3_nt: TGTGCCAGCAGTTTATCGATACAAACGGGCTACAATGAGCAGTTCTTC
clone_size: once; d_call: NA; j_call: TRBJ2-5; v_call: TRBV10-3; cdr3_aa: CAISAGTWGDQETQYF; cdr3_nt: TGTGCCATCAGCGCCGGGACTTGGGGGGACCAAGAGACCCAGTACTTC
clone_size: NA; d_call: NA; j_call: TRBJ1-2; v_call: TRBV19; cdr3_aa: CASSLGGRLNYGYTF; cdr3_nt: TGTGCCAGTAGTCTCGGAGGGCGTTTAAACTATGGCTACACCTTC
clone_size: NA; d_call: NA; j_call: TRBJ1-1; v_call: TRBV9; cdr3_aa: CASSVDGGYTEAFF; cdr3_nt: TGTGCCAGCAGCGTAGATGGCGGCTACACTGAAGCTTTCTTT
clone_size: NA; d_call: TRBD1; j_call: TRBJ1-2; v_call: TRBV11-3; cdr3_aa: CASSLDRDYGYTF; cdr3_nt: TGTGCCAGCAGCCTGGACAGGGACTATGGCTACACCTTC
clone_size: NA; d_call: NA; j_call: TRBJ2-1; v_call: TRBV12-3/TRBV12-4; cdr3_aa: CASTPAGWDEQFF; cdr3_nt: TGTGCCAGCACCCCGGCGGGGTGGGATGAGCAGTTCTTC
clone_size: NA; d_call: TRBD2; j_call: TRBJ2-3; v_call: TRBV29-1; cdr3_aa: CSTRAGGPDTQYF; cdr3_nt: TGCAGCACACGGGCGGGAGGGCCAGATACGCAGTATTTT
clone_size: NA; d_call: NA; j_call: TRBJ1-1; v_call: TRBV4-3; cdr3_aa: CASSQEGVGSTEAFF; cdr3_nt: TGCGCCAGCAGCCAAGAGGGAGTCGGGAGCACTGAAGCTTTCTTT
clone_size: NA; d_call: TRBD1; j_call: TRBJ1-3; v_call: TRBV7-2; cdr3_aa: CASSLEGTVSGNTIYF; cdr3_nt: TGTGCCAGCAGCTTAGAGGGGACAGTCTCTGGAAACACCATATATTTT
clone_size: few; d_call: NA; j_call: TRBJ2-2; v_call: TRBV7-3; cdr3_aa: CASSLGSPGELFF; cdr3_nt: TGTGCCAGCAGCTTAGGGAGTCCCGGGGAGCTGTTTTTT
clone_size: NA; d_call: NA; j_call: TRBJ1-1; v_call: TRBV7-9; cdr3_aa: CASSLVRMNTEAFF; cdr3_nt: TGTGCCAGCAGCTTGGTCAGGATGAACACTGAAGCTTTCTTT
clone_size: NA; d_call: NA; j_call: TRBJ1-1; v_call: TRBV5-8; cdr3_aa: CASSLDRVGTEAFF; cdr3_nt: TGTGCCAGCAGCTTGGACAGGGTTGGGACTGAAGCTTTCTTT
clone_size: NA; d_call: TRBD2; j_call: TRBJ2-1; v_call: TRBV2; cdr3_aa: CASSSGTSAYNEQFF; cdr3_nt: TGTGCCAGCAGTTCCGGGACTAGCGCGTACAATGAGCAGTTCTTC
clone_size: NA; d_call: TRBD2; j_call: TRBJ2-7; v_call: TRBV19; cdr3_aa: CASSIEASGSSYEQYF; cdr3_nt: TGTGCCAGTAGTATAGAGGCTAGCGGGAGCTCCTACGAGCAGTACTTC
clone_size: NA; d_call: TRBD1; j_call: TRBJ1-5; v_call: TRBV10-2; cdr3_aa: CATQTGGLGQPQHF; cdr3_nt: TGCGCCACCCAGACAGGGGGCTTAGGTCAGCCCCAGCATTTT
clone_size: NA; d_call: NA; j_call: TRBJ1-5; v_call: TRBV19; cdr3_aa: CASSIAGTLGGQPQHF; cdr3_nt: TGTGCCAGTAGTATAGCCGGGACCTTGGGAGGACAGCCCCAGCATTTT
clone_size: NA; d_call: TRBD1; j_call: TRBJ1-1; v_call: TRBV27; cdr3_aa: CASSFEGAWTEAFF; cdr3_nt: TGTGCCAGCAGTTTTGAGGGGGCTTGGACTGAAGCTTTCTTT
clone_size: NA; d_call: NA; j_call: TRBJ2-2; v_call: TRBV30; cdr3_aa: CAWSSVRTGELFF; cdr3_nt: TGTGCCTGGAGCTCGGTCCGCACCGGGGAGCTGTTTTTT
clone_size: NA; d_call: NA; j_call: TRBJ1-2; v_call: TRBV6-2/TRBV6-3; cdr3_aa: CASSSPSGRDYTF; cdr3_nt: TGTGCCAGCAGTTCCCCCTCCGGACGGGACTACACCTTC
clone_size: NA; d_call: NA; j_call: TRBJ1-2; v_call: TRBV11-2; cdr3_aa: CASSLAPGNYGYTF; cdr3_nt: TGTGCCAGCAGCTTAGCTCCGGGAAACTATGGCTACACCTTC